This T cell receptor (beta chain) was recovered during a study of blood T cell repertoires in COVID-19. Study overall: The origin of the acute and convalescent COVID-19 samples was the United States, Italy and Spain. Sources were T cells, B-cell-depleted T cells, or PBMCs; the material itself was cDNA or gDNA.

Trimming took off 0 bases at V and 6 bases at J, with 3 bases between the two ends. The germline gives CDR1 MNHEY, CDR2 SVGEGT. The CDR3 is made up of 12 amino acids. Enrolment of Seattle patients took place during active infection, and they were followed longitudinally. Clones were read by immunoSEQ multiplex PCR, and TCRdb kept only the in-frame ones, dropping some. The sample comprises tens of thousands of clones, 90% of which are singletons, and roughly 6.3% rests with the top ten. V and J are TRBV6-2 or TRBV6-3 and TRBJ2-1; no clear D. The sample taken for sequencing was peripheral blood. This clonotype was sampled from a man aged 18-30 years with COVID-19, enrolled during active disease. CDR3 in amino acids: CASSYSANEQFF. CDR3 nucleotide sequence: TGTGCCAGCAGTTACTCAGCCAATGAGCAGTTCTTC.